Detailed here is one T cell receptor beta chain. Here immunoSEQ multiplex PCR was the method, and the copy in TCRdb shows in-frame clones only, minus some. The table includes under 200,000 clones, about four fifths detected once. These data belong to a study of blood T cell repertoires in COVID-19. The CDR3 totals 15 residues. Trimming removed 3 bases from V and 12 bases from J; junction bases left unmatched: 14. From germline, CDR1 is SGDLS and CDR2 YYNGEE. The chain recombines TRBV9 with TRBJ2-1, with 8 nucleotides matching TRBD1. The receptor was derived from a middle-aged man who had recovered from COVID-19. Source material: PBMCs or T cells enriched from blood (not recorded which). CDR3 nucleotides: TGTGCCAGCAGCGCTGGATCCGGGACAGGAAAGGGGCAGTTCTTC. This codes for CASSAGSGTGKGQFF.